This T cell receptor (beta chain) came from a study of CD8 T cells in Susac syndrome. Study-level points and caveats: TCR sequencing and HLA analysis covered a relatively small number of individuals.

Turning to this clonotype: No antigen is known for it.

A quantity of about 0.5 to 1 ug RNA underwent reverse transcription using random hexamers. MiXCR, run by TCRdb on the immunoSEQ multiplex PCR reads, gives a single entry per CDR3 protein. The sample yields about 300,000 distinct CDR3 sequences, 70% to 90% seen once. Negative isolation was applied to CD8+ and CD4+ T cells, and FACS enrichment was applied to TEMRA cells. The CDR3 contains 18 residues. With V trimmed by 5 bases and J by 4 bases, 11 bases remained unmatched. The germline V gene has CDR1 SGHTA and CDR2 FQGNSA. The TCR was taken from a human donor with multiple sclerosis. The sequencing input was CD8+ T cells from PBMCs. The chain combines TRBV7-2 with TRBJ2-5; 15 bases map to TRBD2. CDR3 protein: CASSPRTSGRAGRETQYF. The DNA of the CDR3 is TGTGCCAGCAGCCCTAGGACTAGCGGGAGGGCGGGTCGAGAGACCCAGTACTTC.